The present TCR beta chain was sequenced within a study of blood T cells in healthy people across ages. With a J-beta primer mix and a sample-barcoded 5' primer, a second PCR ran 7 to 11 cycles. Carrying 12 random nucleotides, a template-switch adaptor labeled each individual cDNA molecule. MiXCR, run by TCRdb on the 5' RACE reads, gives a single entry per CDR3 protein. The data show more than 650,000 distinct CDR3 sequences, with 22% seen just once and roughly 22% held by the top ten. The CDR3 consists of 14 residues. Germline CDR1 reads SGHRS; CDR2 reads YFSETQ. V shed 1 base and J 12 bases; nucleotides not matched to a gene: 9. Study findings and constraints: Age brought a roughly linear fall in TCR beta diversity measured per million T cells.

This clonotype appeared a few times. The antigen remains undetermined. Total RNA amounts of at least 6 micrograms were extracted per sample. Sequences were obtained from blood. The clonotype comes from a man between 65 and 85 years old in good health. This chain uses TRBV5-1 with TRBJ2-5; 10 bases are shared with TRBD1. DNA of the CDR3: TGCGCCAGCAGCTTGAGTGGACAGGGGGATTTTAAGTACTTC. Translating gives CASSLSGQGDFKYF.